The 12 T cell receptor beta chains reported below all come from one sample, sequenced in a study of blood T cell repertoires in COVID-19. Only in-frame clones appear in the TCRdb table, and some are missing; sequencing was by immunoSEQ multiplex PCR. The data show over 85,000 clones, with around 79% seen just once and 16% held by the top ten. The source material was peripheral blood. The source of these receptors is a woman over 75 with active or convalescent COVID-19.

The gene calls are TRBV4-2 and TRBJ2-7; TRBD2 might be the D (5 bases). Germline lookup yields CDR1 LGHNA and CDR2 YNFKEQ. This CDR3 has 15 amino acids. V shed 0 bases and J shed 3 bases, with 12 bases lying between them. CDR3 in amino acids: CASSQEGFSVYEQYF. The CDR3 DNA reads as TGTGCCAGCAGCCAAGAGGGTTTTAGCGTCTACGAGCAGTACTTC.

The rearrangement uses TRBV28 and TRBJ2-1; a weak D match, TRBD2 (6 bases). The CDR3 sequence is 15 residues long. CDR1 is MDHEN, CDR2 SYDVKM, per germline. Trimming took off 4 bases at V and 1 base at J, with 11 bases between the two ends. The CDR3 nucleotides are TGTGCCAGCAGTTCGTCCGGGAGATCCTACAATGAGCAGTTCTTC. Translated: CASSSSGRSYNEQFF.

This chain joins TRBV4-1 and TRBJ2-6; TRBD2 agrees at 9 bases. CDR3 length: 18 amino acids. The germline V gene encodes CDR1 MGHRA and CDR2 YSYEKL. J was trimmed by 0 bases and V by 4 bases; bases with no gene match: 7. The CDR3, as DNA: TGCGCCAGCAGCCCAGCTAGCGGGACGTTCTCTGGGGCCAACGTCCTGACTTTC. Its protein is CASSPASGTFSGANVLTF.

V gene TRBV11-2 combines with J gene TRBJ1-5; D not certain. Per the germline V gene, CDR1 is SGHAT and CDR2 is FQNNGV. There are 12 residues in the CDR3. Trimming cost V 4 bases and J 6 bases, with 7 bases left between them. CDR3 nucleotide sequence: TGTGCCAGCAGCTCCTCAGGTCAGCCCCAGCATTTT. Translated: CASSSSGQPQHF.

This chain connects TRBV2 to TRBJ2-1; weak D call: TRBD1 (6 bases). Germline V gene sequence: CDR1 SNHLY, CDR2 FYNNEI. This CDR3 region has 13 residues. The V gene lost 7 bases and the J gene lost 9 bases, with 16 bases spanning the gap. The CDR3 bases are TGTGCCAGCACCCAAGAACAGGGCGGTGAGCAGTTCTTC. Protein product: CASTQEQGGEQFF.

This clone turned up a few times. The chain combines TRBV5-4 with TRBJ1-2; D ambiguous. The germline V gene encodes CDR1 SGHNT and CDR2 YYREEE (reference sequence). The germline V and J ends were trimmed by 0 bases and 5 bases, with 11 bases remaining between them. The CDR3 contains 14 residues. The DNA of the CDR3 is TGTGCCAGCAGCTTGGCGGACTTATCTTATGGCTACACCTTC. It specifies CASSLADLSYGYTF.

This clone was detected once. V usage is TRBV7-2 and J usage is TRBJ2-1, with 9 bases lining up with TRBD2. The V segment lost 0 bases and the J segment 4 bases; nucleotides outside the gene matches: 4. The germline V gene encodes CDR1 SGHTA and CDR2 FQGNSA. The CDR3 contains 16 residues. CDR3 residues: CASSLAFAGGYNEQFF. CDR3 coding DNA: TGTGCCAGCAGCTTAGCGTTCGCGGGAGGGTACAATGAGCAGTTCTTC.

This clone was observed a handful of times. This sequence joins TRBV19 and TRBJ2-1; TRBD2 is a possible D gene (6 bases). The ends were cut back, 8 bases at V and 5 bases at J, with 19 bases in the middle. The CDR3 is 15 residues long. The germline gives CDR1 LNHDA, CDR2 SQIVND (reference sequence). The CDR3 protein is CASGHDRWGDNEQFF. The CDR3 DNA sequence: TGTGCCAGTGGGCATGACCGTTGGGGGGACAATGAGCAGTTCTTC.

The V gene is TRBV19, the J gene TRBJ2-7; tentatively, D is TRBD1 (6 bases). The CDR3 length is 14 residues. Looked up from germline, CDR1 is LNHDA and CDR2 is SQIVND (reference sequence). Trimming shortened V by 3 bases and J by 7 bases, and 16 bases separated the two germline ends. The CDR3 DNA is TGTGCCAGTAGTATTTCAGGGGAAGGAATAGAGCAGTACTTC. Translating gives CASSISGEGIEQYF.

The V call is TRBV5-5, the J call TRBJ1-2; TRBD1 matches 7 bases. CDR3 size: 14 residues. Germline V lookup: CDR1 SGHKS, CDR2 YYEKEE (reference sequence). J gave up 4 bases and V 0 bases, and 3 bases lay outside the gene matches. The CDR3 here is CASSLADRSYGYTF. CDR3 nucleotides: TGTGCCAGCAGCTTGGCGGACAGGAGCTATGGCTACACCTTC. Looking up the rest from reference TRBV5-5 and TRBJ1-2 gives the full variable domain: DAGVTQSPTHLIKTRGQQVTLRCSPISGHKSVSWYQQVLGQGPQFIFQYYEKEERGRGNFPDRFSARQFPNYSSELNVNALLLGDSALYLCASSLADRSYGYTFGSGTRLTVV.

This sequence joins TRBV20-1 and TRBJ2-2; 10 bases map to TRBD2. The germline V gene encodes CDR1 DFQATT and CDR2 SNEGSKA (reference sequence). The junction had 11 bases not matched to a gene; V was cut back by 3 bases and J by 1 base. This CDR3 comprises 18 residues. CDR3 in amino acids: CSASSLAGAPKNTGELFF. In nucleotides, the CDR3 is TGCAGTGCTAGTAGTCTAGCGGGAGCCCCTAAGAACACCGGGGAGCTGTTTTTT.

The chain employs TRBV4-1 and TRBJ2-3; 7 positions match TRBD2. Germline CDR1 reads MGHRA; CDR2 reads YSYEKL. V was clipped by 0 bases and J by 2 bases; unmatched bases: 5. This CDR3 comprises 16 residues. CDR3 nucleotide sequence: TGCGCCAGCAGCCAAGAGGCTAGCGGCTACACAGATACGCAGTATTTT. Its protein is CASSQEASGYTDTQYF.